Below, 30 T cell receptor delta chains from the same sample are listed, as sequenced in a study of human gamma delta and Vdelta1 T cells. TCRdb reanalysed the PCR reads via CATT. The data contain some 13,000 delta-chain clones, about half of them singletons. These TCRs are of unknown antigen specificity. The sequenced sample consisted of Vdelta1 gamma-delta T cells from blood grown in culture (DOT cells). The receptors were sampled from a human donor in good health.

This clone was counted between two and nine times. The chain uses TRDV1 and TRDJ1; 7 positions agree with TRDD3. V lost 5 bases to trimming and J lost 0 bases; unmatched junction nucleotides: 15. Germline CDR1 and CDR2: TSWWSYY and QGS. The CDR3 extends over 18 amino acids. CDR3 region: CALGRNLLGVPNTDKLIF. The CDR3 DNA is TGTGCTCTTGGGAGAAACCTGCTGGGGGTCCCGAACACCGATAAACTCATCTTT.

The chain uses TRDV1 and TRDJ1, with 13 bases lining up with TRDD3. The CDR3 extends over 17 amino acids. CDR1 and CDR2 (germline): TSWWSYY, QGS. With V trimmed by 11 bases and J by 1 base, 13 bases remained unmatched. The CDR3 region has the DNA TGTGCTATGATCCCGTACTGGGGGATACGTCTCACCGATAAACTCATCTTT. Its translation: CAMIPYWGIRLTDKLIF.

The rearrangement joins TRDV3 to TRDJ1, with 8 nucleotides matching TRDD3. This CDR3 has 20 residues. CDR1 TVYSNPD and CDR2 GDNSRS come from the germline V gene (reference sequence). After removal of 2 bases from V and 9 bases from J, the junction contained 32 bases not matched to a gene. CDR3 sequence (DNA): TGTGCCTTTTACCATGGGATGCGGGATACGGAGCCAGGGGCCACGAACGAACTCATCTTT. Protein sequence: CAFYHGMRDTEPGATNELIF.

V usage is TRDV1 and J usage is TRDJ1; no clear D gene. Trimming cost V 1 base and J 0 bases, with 30 bases left between them. Germline CDR1 reads TSWWSYY; CDR2 reads QGS. The CDR3 consists of 22 residues. The CDR3 sequence: CALGEPLPSDLRAPGYTDKLIF. CDR3 nucleotide sequence: TGTGCTCTTGGGGAACCCCTCCCGTCCGATCTACGCGCTCCCGGGTACACCGATAAACTCATCTTT.

This clone has just a few counts. The gene calls are TRDV1 and TRDJ1; D is possibly TRDD1 (6 bases). The CDR3 sequence is 18 residues long. Germline CDR1 TSWWSYY, CDR2 QGS. V shed 3 bases and J shed 0 bases, with 20 bases lying between them. The CDR3 region has the DNA TGTGCTCTTGGGGACCCCAAAATAGGTGGGGAAAACACCGATAAACTCATCTTT. Translation gives CALGDPKIGGENTDKLIF.

This clone was detected a few times. The V call is TRDV1, the J call TRDJ1; 12 bases map to TRDD3. Trimming removed 0 bases from V and 7 bases from J; junction bases left unmatched: 18. CDR1 and CDR2 from the germline V gene are TSWWSYY and QGS. The CDR3 has 20 residues. CDR3: CALGELTSYDLGDTQVKLIF. The CDR3 bases are TGTGCTCTTGGGGAACTAACTTCCTACGATCTGGGGGATACGCAAGTTAAACTCATCTTT.

This clone was found a few times. The chain has TRDV1 and TRDJ1; tentatively, D is TRDD3 (9 bases). The CDR3 is made up of 22 amino acids. Germline CDR1 reads TSWWSYY; CDR2 reads QGS. The ends were cut back, 1 base at V and 2 bases at J, with 32 bases in the middle. The CDR3 loop is CALGERWASYVLLGDSTDKLIF. For the CDR3, the DNA is TGTGCTCTTGGGGAACGTTGGGCTTCCTACGTCCTACTGGGGGACTCTACCGATAAACTCATCTTT.

The rearrangement links TRDV1 to TRDJ1; the match to TRDD3 covers 10 bases. Germline-derived CDR1 and CDR2 are TSWWSYY and QGS. V was pared by 0 bases and J by 10 bases, with 5 bases of the junction left unmatched. This CDR3 contains 14 residues. In nucleotides, the CDR3 is TGTGCTCTTGGGGAACTTGGTGGGGGATACCCACTCATCTTT. It translates to CALGELGGGYPLIF.

This clone was picked up a small number of times. The V and J genes are TRDV1 and TRDJ3, with TRDD2 matching 8 bases. V dropped 4 bases and J dropped 16; count of bases not matched to a gene: 18. The CDR3 has 17 residues. Germline CDR1 and CDR2: TSWWSYY and QGS. CDR3 loop: CALGGRLPTFRDSQMFF. As DNA, the CDR3 is TGTGCTCTTGGGGGACGTCTTCCTACGTTTAGGGATTCTCAGATGTTTTTC.

The chain uses TRDV1 and TRDJ1; TRDD3 matches at 7 bases. V trimming: 8 bases; J trimming: 7 bases; junction bases outside the gene matches: 22. Germline V gene lookup returns CDR1 TSWWSYY and CDR2 QGS. This CDR3 contains 17 residues. CDR3 sequence reads: CALTPYPSTGEKIKLIF. The CDR3 DNA sequence: TGTGCTCTTACACCCTACCCCTCTACTGGGGAGAAGATTAAACTCATCTTT.

This clone came up a few times. V is TRDV1 and J is TRDJ1; 7 bases agree with TRDD3. This CDR3 is 20 amino acids long. The V gene's germline CDR1 is TSWWSYY and CDR2 QGS. With 1 base clipped from V and 0 bases from J, the junction kept 17 bases outside the gene matches. The CDR3 DNA follows: TGTGCTCTTGGGGAACGGATTCCAACTCCCGGGGGATTGTACACCGATAAACTCATCTTT. It is translated as CALGERIPTPGGLYTDKLIF.

This clone was seen a few times. V usage is TRDV1 and J usage is TRDJ1; possible D gene TRDD2, 5 bases. Deletions cut 2 bases from V and 7 bases from J, with 26 bases between. The CDR3 has 18 amino acids. In germline, CDR1 is TSWWSYY, CDR2 QGS. The CDR3 sequence is CALGEKTSLGSRRLKLIF. The CDR3 DNA reads as TGTGCTCTTGGGGAAAAAACTTCCCTCGGTTCTAGGCGGCTTAAACTCATCTTT.

The chain couples TRDV1 to TRDJ1; D ambiguous. The CDR3 loop spans 12 amino acids. The germline CDR1 and CDR2 sequences are TSWWSYY and QGS. Trimming left V 6 bases short and J 1 base short, with 6 bases between. The CDR3, as DNA: TGTGCTCTTGGTAATCCCACCGATAAACTCATCTTT. This translates into CALGNPTDKLIF.

This sequence joins TRDV1 and TRDJ1; TRDD3 agrees at 10 bases. Unmatched junction bases numbered 17, after V lost 1 base and J lost 0 bases. This CDR3 spans 21 amino acids. Germline V CDR1 and CDR2: TSWWSYY, QGS. The CDR3: CALGERLPRSSTGGYTDKLIF. The CDR3, as DNA: TGTGCTCTTGGGGAACGTCTCCCTCGATCAAGTACTGGGGGATACACCGATAAACTCATCTTT.

This chain links TRDV1 with TRDJ1; the match to TRDD3 covers 11 bases. The CDR3 spans 22 residues. J gave up 3 bases and V 2 bases, and 23 bases lay outside the gene matches. Germline V CDR1 and CDR2: TSWWSYY, QGS. In DNA form, the CDR3 reads TGTGCTCTTGGGGAAGATGGAAATTCCAATAGAGTACTGGGGGATATATCCGATAAACTCATCTTT. This encodes CALGEDGNSNRVLGDISDKLIF.

This clone occurred a few times. The V call is TRDV1, the J call TRDJ1, with 10 bases that match TRDD3. The V segment lost 1 base and the J segment 1 base; nucleotides outside the gene matches: 27. The CDR3 contains 24 residues. Germline V gene data show CDR1 as TSWWSYY and CDR2 as QGS. CDR3 sequence reads: CALGERGGLKSGRGIRFPTDKLIF. In nucleotides, the CDR3 is TGTGCTCTTGGGGAACGAGGGGGCTTAAAATCAGGTAGGGGGATACGCTTCCCCACCGATAAACTCATCTTT.

The genes are TRDV1 and TRDJ1; no firm D call. The length of the CDR3 is 13 residues. The V gene's germline CDR1 is TSWWSYY and CDR2 QGS. Trimming cost V 3 bases and J 4 bases, with 9 bases left between them. CDR3 sequence reads: CALGEASRDKLIF. CDR3 sequence (DNA): TGTGCTCTTGGGGAGGCATCACGCGATAAACTCATCTTT.

J is TRDJ1 and V is TRDV1; the D gene is possibly TRDD3 (7 bases). V was trimmed by 0 bases and J by 0 bases, leaving 32 bases between them. The CDR3 is made up of 23 amino acids. Germline CDR1 TSWWSYY, CDR2 QGS. CDR3 in amino acids: CALGELGTPTPLLGIRNTDKLIF. CDR3 nucleotides: TGTGCTCTTGGGGAACTAGGGACTCCTACCCCCTTACTGGGGATCCGAAACACCGATAAACTCATCTTT.

The chain combines TRDV1 with TRDJ1; TRDD2 might be the D (6 bases). CDR3 length: 13 amino acids. V shed 5 bases and J shed 12 bases, with 19 bases lying between them. CDR1 is TSWWSYY, CDR2 QGS, per germline. This CDR3 reads CALGLTPSALVIF. The CDR3 DNA sequence: TGTGCTCTTGGGCTAACACCTTCCGCCCTAGTCATCTTT.

The chain is built from TRDV1 and TRDJ1; D is perhaps TRDD2 (5 bases). Germline V CDR1 and CDR2: TSWWSYY, QGS. This CDR3 comprises 16 residues. Deletions cut 0 bases from V and 3 bases from J, with 14 bases between. The CDR3 loop is CALGELEAFNADKLIF. As DNA, the CDR3 is TGTGCTCTTGGGGAACTCGAAGCCTTCAATGCCGATAAACTCATCTTT.

The gene calls are TRDV1 and TRDJ1; 8 bases line up with TRDD3. Germline-derived CDR1 and CDR2 are TSWWSYY and QGS. Trimming at V came to 9 bases and at J to 1 base, leaving 16 bases not matched to a gene. There are 17 residues in the CDR3. The CDR3 DNA is TGTGCTCTCGCGGGGATACACGCGGACGTAGGCACCGATAAACTCATCTTT. Translation: CALAGIHADVGTDKLIF.

This chain links TRDV1 with TRDJ1; TRDD2 or TRDD3 may be the D gene (7 bases each). The CDR3 runs to 21 residues. The ends were cut back, 4 bases at V and 3 bases at J, with 33 bases in the middle. Per the germline V gene, CDR1 is TSWWSYY and CDR2 is QGS. Written as DNA, the CDR3 is TGTGCTCTTGGGGCCGTTCCTACGAACCTCACTGGGGACGAGGCAGCCGATAAACTCATCTTT. Its translation: CALGAVPTNLTGDEAADKLIF.

Only a few counts were recorded for this clone. The chain carries TRDV1 and TRDJ1, with D possibly TRDD3 on 6 matching bases. The CDR3 contains 16 residues. CDR1 is TSWWSYY and CDR2 is QGS in the germline V gene. Between the trimmed V and J ends, which lost 4 bases and 2 bases, there was a span of 17 bases. DNA of the CDR3: TGTGCTCTTGGGGCTTTGGGGATCCTTCGGACCGATAAACTCATCTTT. Protein product: CALGALGILRTDKLIF.

The J gene is TRDJ1, the V gene TRDV1, with TRDD3 identical over 11 bases. Unmatched junction bases numbered 17, after V lost 3 bases and J lost 8 bases. The V gene's germline CDR1 is TSWWSYY and CDR2 QGS. This CDR3 is 18 amino acids long. The CDR3 spells CALGDSSRVGGYASKLIF. The CDR3 nucleotides are TGTGCTCTTGGGGATTCCTCTCGTGTTGGGGGATACGCTTCCAAACTCATCTTT.

The chain has TRDV1 and TRDJ1, with 8 bases fitting TRDD3. The CDR3 extends over 21 amino acids. V trimming: 0 bases; J trimming: 0 bases; junction bases outside the gene matches: 18. Germline V lookup: CDR1 TSWWSYY, CDR2 QGS. CDR3 DNA sequence: TGTGCTCTTGGGGAACTTATTTTCCGCCCGTACTGGGGGGAGTACACCGATAAACTCATCTTT. Translating gives CALGELIFRPYWGEYTDKLIF.

In its sample, this clone was seen once. The chain uses TRDV1 and TRDJ1; D is uncertain. This CDR3 comprises 22 residues. Deletions cut 2 bases from V and 3 bases from J, with 34 bases between. Per the germline V gene, CDR1 is TSWWSYY and CDR2 is QGS. CDR3 region: CALGERVPVALGTPLESDKLIF. Written as DNA, the CDR3 is TGTGCTCTTGGGGAAAGGGTCCCCGTAGCCCTAGGCACCCCCCTTGAGTCCGATAAACTCATCTTT.

The chain carries TRDV1 and TRDJ1, with 10 bases identical to TRDD3. The length of the CDR3 is 22 residues. V was clipped by 5 bases and J by 3 bases; unmatched bases: 27. From germline, CDR1 is TSWWSYY and CDR2 QGS. The CDR3 DNA reads as TGTGCTCTTGGGATCTCAGGCAGGAAGCTTGTCAGCCTGGGGGATATGTCCGATAAACTCATCTTT. Its translation is CALGISGRKLVSLGDMSDKLIF.

This clone was detected only a few times. The chain links TRDV1 to TRDJ1; 11 nucleotides align to TRDD3. The germline gives CDR1 TSWWSYY, CDR2 QGS. Trimming at V came to 0 bases and at J to 1 base, leaving 22 bases not matched to a gene. The CDR3 contains 23 residues. For the CDR3, the DNA is TGTGCTCTTGGGGAACTGGACTACGGGCTTAGTGGGGGATACGCCTTTCGCACCGATAAACTCATCTTT. It codes for CALGELDYGLSGGYAFRTDKLIF.

This sequence joins TRDV1 and TRDJ1, with a weak D call TRDD3 (6 bases). The CDR3 has 19 residues. Germline V gene lookup returns CDR1 TSWWSYY and CDR2 QGS. The V and J ends lost 1 base and 5 bases respectively, with 26 bases between them. Here the CDR3 DNA reads TGTGCTCTTGGGGAACAAATGTCGGGGACGAGGGATAATAAGGATAAACTCATCTTT. Translated, it gives CALGEQMSGTRDNKDKLIF.

The chain is built from TRDV1 and TRDJ1; 9 nucleotides match TRDD3. The germline V gene has CDR1 TSWWSYY and CDR2 QGS. The CDR3 length is 25 residues. V lost 4 bases, J lost 0 bases, and 33 bases stayed unmatched. CDR3 protein: CALGGRRRLGVLVGDMSSYTDKLIF. The CDR3 DNA reads TGTGCTCTTGGGGGCCGTCGCCGGCTAGGGGTTTTGGTGGGGGATATGTCCTCATACACCGATAAACTCATCTTT.